These 5 T cell receptor beta chains came from one sample sequenced in a study of T cells after yellow fever vaccination (dated by TCRdb to about 2019). The sample's treatment or condition label, decoded: live attenuated yellow fever vaccine strain. The library was generated by 5' RACE. Sequenced using an Illumina HiSeq 2500. Starting from the raw public reads, TCRdb applied fastp trimming at Q25, assembled clones with MiXCR and retained in-frame beta chains. Rows merge per CDR3 protein into single entries with the most common DNA and genes. The sample yields some 100,000 distinct CDR3 sequences; about 8.2% were counted once. The leading ten clones occupy over 15% of the sample. The specimen comprised CD8+ T cells not binding an NS4B(214-222) dextramer, sorted from PBMCs, sampled more than 14 days after the first yellow fever vaccination. Per the publication, the cell subset or site label means: NS4B epitope dextramer-negative CD8 T cells. These receptors were collected from a man between 18 and 35 years old who received the YFV17D yellow fever vaccine.

The genes are TRBV7-7 and TRBJ2-7, with D perhaps assigned TRBD1 or TRBD2 (5 bases each). This CDR3 is built from 13 residues. Germline V gene lookup returns CDR1 SSHAT and CDR2 FNYEAQ (reference sequence). With 4 bases removed from V and 6 bases from J, the gap between germline ends came to 13 bases. CDR3 bases: TGTGCCAGCAGCTCCGATGGGGCGGGCGAGCAGTACTTC. Amino acids: CASSSDGAGEQYF.

This clonotype turned up a few times. The chain links TRBV4-2 to TRBJ1-1, with D uncertain. CDR3 length equals 13 residues. The germline V gene encodes CDR1 LGHNA and CDR2 YNFKEQ. Deletions cut 7 bases from V and 1 base from J, with 10 bases between. CDR3 residues: CASKEYQNTEAFF. The CDR3 nucleotides are TGTGCCAGCAAAGAATACCAGAACACTGAAGCTTTCTTT.

This clonotype was detected only a few times. The chain has TRBV7-9 and TRBJ1-4, with TRBD1 matching over 8 bases. Germline values: CDR1 SEHNR, CDR2 FQNEAQ (reference sequence). The CDR3 has 16 residues. The trim removed 1 base at V and 5 bases at J, leaving 6 bases unmatched. For the CDR3, the DNA is TGTGCCAGCAGCTTAGGCGGGACAGGCTCAAATGAAAAACTGTTTTTT. Protein: CASSLGGTGSNEKLFF. The complete variable domain, with remaining parts taken from reference TRBV7-9 and TRBJ1-4, reads DTGVSQNPRHKITKRGQNVTFRCDPISEHNRLYWYRQTLGQGPEFLTYFQNEAQLEKSRLLSDRFSAERPKGSFSTLEIQRTEQGDSAMYLCASSLGGTGSNEKLFFGSGTQLSVL.

Only a few counts were recorded for this clonotype. The V call is TRBV6-6, the J call TRBJ2-7; 7 bases line up with TRBD1. The V gene end was trimmed by 5 bases and the J gene end by 3 bases; junction bases not matched to a gene: 4. The germline V gene encodes CDR1 MNHNY and CDR2 SVGAGI (reference sequence). The CDR3 contains 13 residues. The CDR3 DNA reads as TGTGCCAGCAGTCGGGACAGAATCTACGAGCAGTACGTC. It codes for CASSRDRIYEQYV.

This clonotype occurred a few times. The chain carries TRBV27 and TRBJ2-7; 7 bases are shared with TRBD2. From germline, CDR1 is MNHEY and CDR2 SMNVEV (reference sequence). V dropped 5 bases and J dropped 6; count of bases not matched to a gene: 7. This CDR3 is built from 13 residues. The DNA for the CDR3 is TGTGCCAGCAGTCTGGGGGGGGTGAGCGAGCAGTACTTC. This translates into CASSLGGVSEQYF.